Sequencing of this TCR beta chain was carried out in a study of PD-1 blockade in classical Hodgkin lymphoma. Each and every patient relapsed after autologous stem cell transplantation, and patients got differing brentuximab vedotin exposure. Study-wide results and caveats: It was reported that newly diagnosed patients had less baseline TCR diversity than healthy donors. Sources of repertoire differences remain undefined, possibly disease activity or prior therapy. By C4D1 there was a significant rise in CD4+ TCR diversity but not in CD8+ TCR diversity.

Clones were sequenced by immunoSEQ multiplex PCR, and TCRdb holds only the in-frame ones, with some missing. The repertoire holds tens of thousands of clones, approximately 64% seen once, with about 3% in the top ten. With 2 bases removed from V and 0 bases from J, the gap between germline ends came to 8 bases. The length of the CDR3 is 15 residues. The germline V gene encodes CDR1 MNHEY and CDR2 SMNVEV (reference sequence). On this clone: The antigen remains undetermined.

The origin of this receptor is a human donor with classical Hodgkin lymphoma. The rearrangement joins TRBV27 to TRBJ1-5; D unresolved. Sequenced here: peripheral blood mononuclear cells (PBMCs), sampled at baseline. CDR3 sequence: CASSLGGLSNQPQHF. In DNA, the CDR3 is TGTGCCAGCAGTTTAGGCGGACTTAGCAATCAGCCCCAGCATTTT.